The clone carrying this TCR beta chain came up a few times. Its antigen is unidentified. This entry comes from a study of blood T cells in healthy people across ages. Findings and limits, study-wide: Possibly, changes in expanded clonotypes were confounded because donor CMV status was unknown.

V lost 0 bases, J lost 2 bases, and 8 bases lay in between. This CDR3 has 14 residues. Per germline, CDR1 SGDLS and CDR2 YYNGEE. A second roughly 6 to 12 cycle PCR used barcoded and J-beta primers. Each cDNA was tagged by a template-switch adaptor containing 12 random nucleotides. Every sample gave at least 2.5 million paired-end reads containing CDR3. TCRdb reanalysed the 5' RACE reads using MiXCR and keeps one entry per CDR3 protein. The sample carries 1.5 million to 2 million distinct CDR3 sequences, roughly 50% recorded once. V gene TRBV9 combines with J gene TRBJ2-5; the D is unclear. The sequenced sample was blood. This receptor was obtained from a woman aged 40 to 50 in good health. The CDR3 region is CASSVGAVQETQYF. The CDR3, as DNA: TGTGCCAGCAGCGTAGGGGCAGTGCAAGAGACCCAGTACTTC.